This T cell receptor beta chain was obtained from a study of tumor-infiltrating lymphocytes in primary liver carcinoma. The CDR3 contains 14 residues. In germline, CDR1 is DFQATT, CDR2 SNEGSKA (reference sequence). From roughly 20-30 mg of unsorted bulk tissue, DNA and RNA were co-extracted together. Only one count was recorded for this clonotype. A junction end diverges from the germline sequence, so it may reflect a read error. From roughly 0.55 ug of total RNA, TCR beta-specific cDNA was reverse-transcribed using a constant-region primer. Libraries of TCR beta came from three nested multiplex PCR rounds with slightly modified ARM-PCR. Both of the initial two PCR rounds ran for approximately 10 cycles and employed TRBV1-TRBV30 forward primers alongside a C-beta reverse primer. MiXCR, run by TCRdb on the multiplex PCR reads, gives a single entry per CDR3 protein. The sample shows tens of thousands of distinct CDR3 sequences, approximately 72% of them seen only once.

The TCR comes from a man aged 40-50 years with primary liver carcinoma and hepatitis B virus infection. Sequenced sample: liver tumor tissue from sampling region 1. Subset defined: tumor region T1, superior pole. The gene calls are TRBV20-1 and TRBJ2-2, with TRBD2 matching 12 bases. This chain's CDR3 is CCARLAGADGELFF. CDR3 sequence (DNA): TGCTGTGCTAGACTAGCGGGAGCGGACGGGGAGCTGTTTTTT.